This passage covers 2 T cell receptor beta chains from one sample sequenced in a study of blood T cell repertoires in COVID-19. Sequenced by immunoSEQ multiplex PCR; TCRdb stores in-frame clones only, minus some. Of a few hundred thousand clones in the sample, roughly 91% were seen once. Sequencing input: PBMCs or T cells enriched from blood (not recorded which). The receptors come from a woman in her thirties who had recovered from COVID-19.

The CDR3 reads CASSTGGSHATNEKLFF. In DNA form, the CDR3 reads TGCGCCAGCAGCACAGGGGGTTCCCATGCAACTAATGAAAAACTGTTTTTT. The gene calls are TRBV5-1 and TRBJ1-4; 8 positions match TRBD1. CDR3 length: 17 amino acids. Germline V gives CDR1 SGHRS, CDR2 YFSETQ. V dropped 4 bases and J dropped 0; count of bases not matched to a gene: 8.

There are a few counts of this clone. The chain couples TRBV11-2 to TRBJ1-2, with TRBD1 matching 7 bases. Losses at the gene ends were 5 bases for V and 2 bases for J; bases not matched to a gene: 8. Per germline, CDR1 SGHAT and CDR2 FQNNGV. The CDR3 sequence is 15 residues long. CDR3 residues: CASSPRRGGNYGYTF. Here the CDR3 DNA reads TGTGCCAGCAGCCCCCGACGAGGGGGCAACTATGGCTACACCTTC.